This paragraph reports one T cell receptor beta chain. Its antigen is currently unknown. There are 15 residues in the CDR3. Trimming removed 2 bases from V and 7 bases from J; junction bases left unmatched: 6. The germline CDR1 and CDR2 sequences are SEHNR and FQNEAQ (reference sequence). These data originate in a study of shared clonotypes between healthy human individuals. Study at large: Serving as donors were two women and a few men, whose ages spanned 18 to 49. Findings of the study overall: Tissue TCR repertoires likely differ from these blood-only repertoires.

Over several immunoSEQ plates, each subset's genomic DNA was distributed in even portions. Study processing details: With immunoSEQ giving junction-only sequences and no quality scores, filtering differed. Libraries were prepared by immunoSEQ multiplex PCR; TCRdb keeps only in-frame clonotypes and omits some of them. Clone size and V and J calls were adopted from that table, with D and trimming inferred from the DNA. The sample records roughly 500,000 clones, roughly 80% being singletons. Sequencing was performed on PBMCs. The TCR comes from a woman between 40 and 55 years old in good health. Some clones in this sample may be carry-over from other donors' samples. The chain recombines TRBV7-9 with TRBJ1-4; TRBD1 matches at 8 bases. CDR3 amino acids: CASSLTRTGSEKLFF. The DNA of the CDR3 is TGTGCCAGCAGCTTAACCAGGACAGGGAGTGAAAAACTGTTTTTT.